This record looks at one T cell receptor beta chain sequence and its context. The CDR3 has 14 residues. The germline V gene has CDR1 SNHLY and CDR2 FYNNEI. V shed 9 bases and J shed 0 bases, with 12 bases lying between them. The data were taken from a study of technical replicates of blood from a handful of donors. Sequencing used immunoSEQ multiplex PCR; TCRdb keeps in-frame clones, though not all of them. The repertoire includes approximately 60,000 clones, around 86% of them detected once, and around 5.5% sits in the top ten. The sequencing sample was made of PBMCs. This TCR came from a human donor in good health. Some clones in this sample may be carry-over from other donors' samples. This chain uses TRBV2 with TRBJ2-1; D is uncertain. The CDR3, as DNA: TGTGCCAGTTTTTTAGGCGGCTCCTACAATGAGCAGTTCTTC. Its translation is CASFLGGSYNEQFF.